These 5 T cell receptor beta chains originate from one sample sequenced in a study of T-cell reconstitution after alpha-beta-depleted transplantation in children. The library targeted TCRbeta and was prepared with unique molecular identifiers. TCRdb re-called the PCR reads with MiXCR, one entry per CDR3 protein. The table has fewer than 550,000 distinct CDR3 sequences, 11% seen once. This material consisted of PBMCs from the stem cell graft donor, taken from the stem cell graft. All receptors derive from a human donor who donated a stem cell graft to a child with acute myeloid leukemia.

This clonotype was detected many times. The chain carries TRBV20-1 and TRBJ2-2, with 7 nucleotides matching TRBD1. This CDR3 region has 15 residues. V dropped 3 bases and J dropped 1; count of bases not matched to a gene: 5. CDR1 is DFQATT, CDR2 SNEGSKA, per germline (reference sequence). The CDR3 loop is CSASDWTGNTGELFF. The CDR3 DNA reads TGCAGTGCTAGTGACTGGACAGGGAACACCGGGGAGCTGTTTTTT.

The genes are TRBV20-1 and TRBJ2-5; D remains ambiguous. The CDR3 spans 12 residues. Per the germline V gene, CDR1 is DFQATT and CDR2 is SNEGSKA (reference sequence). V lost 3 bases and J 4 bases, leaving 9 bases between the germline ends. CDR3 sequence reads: CSARWAAETQYF. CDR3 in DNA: TGCAGTGCTAGGTGGGCTGCAGAGACCCAGTACTTC.

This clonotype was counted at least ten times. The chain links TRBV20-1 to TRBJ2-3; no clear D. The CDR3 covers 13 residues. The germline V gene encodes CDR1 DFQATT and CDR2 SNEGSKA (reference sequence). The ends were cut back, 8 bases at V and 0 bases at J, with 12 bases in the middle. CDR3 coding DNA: TGCAGTTTGGACCGACACAGCACAGATACGCAGTATTTT. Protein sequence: CSLDRHSTDTQYF.

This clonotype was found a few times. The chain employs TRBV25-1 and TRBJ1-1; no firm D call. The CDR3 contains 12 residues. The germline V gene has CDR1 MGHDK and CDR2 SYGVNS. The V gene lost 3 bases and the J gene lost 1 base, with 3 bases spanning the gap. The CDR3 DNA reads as TGTGCCAGCAGTGAGGAGAACACTGAAGCTTTCTTT. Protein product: CASSEENTEAFF.

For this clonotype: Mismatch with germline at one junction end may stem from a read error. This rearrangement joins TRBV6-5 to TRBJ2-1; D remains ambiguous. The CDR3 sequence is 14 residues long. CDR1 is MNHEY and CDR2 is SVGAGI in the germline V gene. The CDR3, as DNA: TGTGCCAGCAGTTACGATTTGCTGAGGAATGAGCGGTTCTTC. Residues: CASSYDLLRNERFF.